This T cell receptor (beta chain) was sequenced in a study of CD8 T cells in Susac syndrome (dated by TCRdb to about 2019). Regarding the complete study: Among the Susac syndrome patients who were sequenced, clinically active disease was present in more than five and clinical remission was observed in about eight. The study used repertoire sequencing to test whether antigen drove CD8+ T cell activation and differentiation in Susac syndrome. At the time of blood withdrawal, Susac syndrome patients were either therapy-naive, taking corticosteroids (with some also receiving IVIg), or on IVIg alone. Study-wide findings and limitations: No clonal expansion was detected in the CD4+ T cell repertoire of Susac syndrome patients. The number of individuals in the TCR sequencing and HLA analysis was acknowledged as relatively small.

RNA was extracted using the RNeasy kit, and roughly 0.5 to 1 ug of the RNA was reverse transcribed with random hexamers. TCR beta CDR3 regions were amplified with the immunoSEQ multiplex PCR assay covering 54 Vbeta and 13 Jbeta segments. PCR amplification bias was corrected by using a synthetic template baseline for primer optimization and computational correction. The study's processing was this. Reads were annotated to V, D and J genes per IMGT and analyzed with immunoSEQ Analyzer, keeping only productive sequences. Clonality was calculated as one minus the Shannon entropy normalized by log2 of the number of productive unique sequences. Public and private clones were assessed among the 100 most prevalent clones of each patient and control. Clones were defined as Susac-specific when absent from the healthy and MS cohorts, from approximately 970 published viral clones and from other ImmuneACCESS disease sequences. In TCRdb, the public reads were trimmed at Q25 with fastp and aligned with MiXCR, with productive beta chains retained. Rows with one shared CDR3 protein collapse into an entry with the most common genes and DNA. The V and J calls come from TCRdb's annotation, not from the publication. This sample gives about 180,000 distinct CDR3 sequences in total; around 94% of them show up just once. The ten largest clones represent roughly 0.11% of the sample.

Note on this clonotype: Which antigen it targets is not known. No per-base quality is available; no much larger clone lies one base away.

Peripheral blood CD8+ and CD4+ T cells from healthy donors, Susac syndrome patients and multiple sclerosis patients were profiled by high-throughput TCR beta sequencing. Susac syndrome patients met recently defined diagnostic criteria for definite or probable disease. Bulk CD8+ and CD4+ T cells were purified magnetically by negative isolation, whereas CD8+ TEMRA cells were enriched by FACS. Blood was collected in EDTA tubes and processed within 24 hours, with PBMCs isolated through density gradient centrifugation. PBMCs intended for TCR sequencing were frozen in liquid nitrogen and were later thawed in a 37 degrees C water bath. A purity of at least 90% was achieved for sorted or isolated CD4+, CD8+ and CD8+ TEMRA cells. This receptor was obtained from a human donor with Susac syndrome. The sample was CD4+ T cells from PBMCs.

CDR3 protein: CASSQAGTGYTF. Read as DNA, the sequence is TGTGCCAGCAGCCAAGCTGGGACGGGCTACACCTTC. The sequence links TRBV3-1 to TRBJ1-2; possibly the D gene is TRBD1, per 5 matching bases. The CDR3 measures 12 amino acids from cysteine to phenylalanine. Just the 36-base CDR3 DNA is kept, in frame starting at base 1. V is reduced by 1 base and J by 8 bases, leaving a spacing of 8 bases between them. Looking up the germline V gene (reference sequence) yields CDR1 LGHDT and CDR2 YNNKEL.